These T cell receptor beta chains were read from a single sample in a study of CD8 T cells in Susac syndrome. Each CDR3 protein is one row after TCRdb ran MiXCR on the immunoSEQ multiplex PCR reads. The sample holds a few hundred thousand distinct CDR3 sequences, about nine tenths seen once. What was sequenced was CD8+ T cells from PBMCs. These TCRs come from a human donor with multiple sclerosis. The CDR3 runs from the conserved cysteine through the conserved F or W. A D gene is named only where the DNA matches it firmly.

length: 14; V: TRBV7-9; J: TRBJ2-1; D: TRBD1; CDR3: CASSPDRGINEQFF; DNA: TGTGCCAGCAGCCCGGACAGGGGGATCAATGAGCAGTTCTTC
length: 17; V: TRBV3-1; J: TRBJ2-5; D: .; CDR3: CASSQEWDGGLQETQYF; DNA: TGTGCCAGCAGCCAAGAATGGGACGGGGGACTCCAAGAGACCCAGTACTTC
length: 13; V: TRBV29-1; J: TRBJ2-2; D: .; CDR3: CSVEQGNTGELFF; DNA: TGCAGCGTTGAACAGGGGAACACCGGGGAGCTGTTTTTT
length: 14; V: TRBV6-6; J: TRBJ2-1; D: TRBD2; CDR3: CASQLAGVHHEQFF; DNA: TGTGCCAGCCAACTAGCGGGAGTTCACCATGAGCAGTTCTTC
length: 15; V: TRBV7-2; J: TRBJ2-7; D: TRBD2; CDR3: CASRLAGGWIYEQYF; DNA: TGTGCCAGCAGACTAGCGGGGGGGTGGATCTACGAGCAGTACTTC
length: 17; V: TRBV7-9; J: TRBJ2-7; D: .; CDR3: CASSPEEGSLSSYEQYF; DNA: TGTGCCAGCAGCCCAGAAGAGGGCAGCTTGAGTAGCTACGAGCAGTACTTC
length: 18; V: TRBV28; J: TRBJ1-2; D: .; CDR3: CASSSPGLTAQPNYGYTF; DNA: TGTGCCAGCAGCTCTCCTGGTCTGACAGCGCAACCTAACTATGGCTACACCTTC
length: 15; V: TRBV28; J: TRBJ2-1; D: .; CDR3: CASSQLRDGYNEQFF; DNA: TGTGCCAGCAGCCAGCTCCGGGACGGCTACAATGAGCAGTTCTTC
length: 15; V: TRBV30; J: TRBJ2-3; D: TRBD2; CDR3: CAWSLLAAITDTQYF; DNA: TGTGCCTGGAGCTTACTAGCGGCAATCACAGATACGCAGTATTTT
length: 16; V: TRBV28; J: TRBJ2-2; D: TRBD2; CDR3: CASSSLGREATGELFF; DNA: TGTGCCAGCAGTTCCCTCGGGCGGGAGGCCACCGGGGAGCTGTTTTTT
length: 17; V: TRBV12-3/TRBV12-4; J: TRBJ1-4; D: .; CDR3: CASSFVAGASTNEKLFF; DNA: TGTGCCAGCAGTTTCGTAGCCGGGGCGTCGACTAATGAAAAACTGTTTTTT
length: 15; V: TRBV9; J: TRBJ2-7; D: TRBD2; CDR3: CASSVGTSGSYEQYF; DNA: TGTGCCAGCAGCGTCGGGACTAGCGGGTCCTACGAGCAGTACTTC
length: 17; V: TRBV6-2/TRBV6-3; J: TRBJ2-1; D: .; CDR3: CASSYSSRGPPFYEQFF; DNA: TGTGCCAGCAGTTACTCTAGTCGGGGTCCTCCCTTCTATGAGCAGTTCTTC